This T cell receptor beta chain was retrieved from a study of long-term antiretroviral therapy in people with HIV. As regards this clone: What it binds is unknown.

The V gene's germline CDR1 is SGHDT and CDR2 YYEEEE. Trimming removed 4 bases from V and 0 bases from J, with 17 bases in between. The CDR3 runs to 17 residues. General observations from the study: Regardless of time point, clones expanded before ART dominated the repertoire. Blood collection from about 2004 to 2018 possibly occurred under older ART regimens.

Run at survey level, the immunoSEQ assay was version v3.0. Per-sample sequencing targets were about 35,000-50,000 T-cell genomes. Clones were read by immunoSEQ multiplex PCR, and TCRdb kept only the in-frame ones, dropping some. The repertoire has about 32,000 clones, almost 85% of them found once; the top ten carry about 4.3%. Specimens held about 0.9-11 million cryopreserved PBMC prior to DNA extraction. The source material was unsorted PBMCs, sampled around 3.3 years after starting antiretroviral therapy. This sequence was found in a man aged 18-30 years with HIV. J is TRBJ2-1 and V is TRBV5-6, with D uncertain. CDR3 in amino acids: CASSPPLASSSYNEQFF. CDR3 coding DNA: TGTGCCAGCAGCCCCCCCTTAGCCTCAAGCTCCTACAATGAGCAGTTCTTC.